This entry lists 3 T cell receptor beta chains sequenced from one sample in a study of vaccination and CD4 T cells after COVID-19. Antigens for these TCRs are unknown. With the Oncomine TCR Beta short-read assay, DNA from cultured CD4+ T cells was sequenced. TCRdb passed the PCR reads through MiXCR, listing each CDR3 protein once. The sample records around 8,000 distinct CDR3 sequences, 45% being singletons. Treatment specified: approximately nine-day PBMC culture with coronavirus spike peptide pools or control peptides (ViraFEST assay). The unexposed donor gave CD4+ T cells before the COVID-19 pandemic (2011-2018). The material sequenced was CD4+ T cells from blood, cultured in vitro. The source of these receptors is a human donor in good health.

This clonotype was detected only once. This chain links TRBV19 with TRBJ2-1, with TRBD2 matching over 9 bases. Germline V lookup: CDR1 LNHDA, CDR2 SQIVND (reference sequence). Losses at the gene ends were 9 bases for V and 6 bases for J; bases not matched to a gene: 12. The CDR3 extends over 15 amino acids. The CDR3 bases are TGTGCCAGCAGAACGGCGCCTAGCGGGGCCAATGAGCAGTTCTTC. This translates into CASRTAPSGANEQFF.

This clonotype was counted only a few times. The gene calls are TRBV10-3 and TRBJ2-1; 14 bases agree with TRBD2. CDR1 is ENHRY, CDR2 SYGVKD, per germline. CDR3 size: 16 residues. After removal of 6 bases from V and 5 bases from J, the junction contained 6 bases not matched to a gene. The CDR3 region is CAISRGLAGVNNEQFF. CDR3 sequence (DNA): TGTGCCATCAGCCGGGGACTAGCGGGAGTTAACAATGAGCAGTTCTTC.

The genes are TRBV19 and TRBJ1-5; the match to TRBD1 covers 8 bases. The germline V gene encodes CDR1 LNHDA and CDR2 SQIVND (reference sequence). This CDR3 is 16 amino acids long. J gave up 1 base and V 9 bases, and 11 bases lay outside the gene matches. The CDR3 DNA follows: TGTGCCAGCATAACTGAACAGGGGGGGAGCAATCAGCCCCAGCATTTT. Its translation: CASITEQGGSNQPQHF.